The present T cell receptor (beta chain) was sequenced within a study of T cells in Graves' hyperthyroidism and ophthalmopathy. Regions amplified from RNA transcripts were the TCR beta CDR3 regions. The TCR CDR3 was amplified in a first-round RT-PCR using the HTBI primer set. TCRdb reanalysed the multiplex PCR reads using MiXCR and keeps one entry per CDR3 protein. The table has almost 600,000 distinct CDR3 sequences, 46% seen once; the top ten hold about 8.3%. This CDR3 region has 11 residues. Germline CDR1 is KGHSH and CDR2 is LQKENI. Calling Graves' hyperthyroidism stable meant ophthalmopathy did not progress within 18 months. Study results and caveats: Blood samples included most of the expanded thyroid clonotypes exceeding 0.001.

Of note for this clonotype: Its specificity is unknown. Relative to the germline gene, one junction end is altered; a read error may explain this.

The TCR originated in a woman between 18 and 29 years old with Graves' hyperthyroidism. The rearrangement joins TRBV18 to TRBJ2-7; D call uncertain. Sample: peripheral blood or thyroid tissue (not recorded which). The DNA for the CDR3 is TGTGCCAGCTCTGGGCAATACGGGCAGTACTTC. It translates to CASSGQYGQYF.